A single sample gave rise to the 23 T cell receptor beta chains below, sequenced in a study of blood T cell repertoires in COVID-19. The repertoire was sequenced with immunoSEQ multiplex PCR; TCRdb's copy has only in-frame clones and lacks some. Here the sample spans approximately 300,000 clones, around 83% being singletons. Sequenced sample: peripheral blood. These receptors were obtained from a woman aged 45-65 years with acute or convalescent COVID-19.

This chain joins TRBV7-2 and TRBJ2-4, with 7 bases lining up with TRBD1. This CDR3 is built from 14 residues. After removal of 5 bases from V and 1 base from J, the junction contained 2 bases not matched to a gene. CDR1 is SGHTA, CDR2 FQGNSA, per germline. The DNA for the CDR3 is TGTGCCAGCAGCGTACAGGGGGCCAAAAACATTCAGTACTTC. Protein product: CASSVQGAKNIQYF.

The chain is built from TRBV19 and TRBJ1-1, with 7 bases lining up with TRBD1. After removal of 8 bases from V and 11 bases from J, the junction contained 14 bases not matched to a gene. Germline V CDR1 and CDR2: LNHDA, SQIVND (reference sequence). CDR3 length equals 13 residues. As DNA, the CDR3 is TGTGCCAGTCCTTCTACCTCAGGGGGTGCGGCTTTCTTT. It translates to CASPSTSGGAAFF.

The J gene is TRBJ1-6, the V gene TRBV7-2; 7 bases agree with TRBD1. Germline V gene data show CDR1 as SGHTA and CDR2 as FQGNSA. The CDR3 contains 14 residues. V was clipped by 2 bases and J by 10 bases; unmatched bases: 5. The CDR3 spells CASSLSRGESPLHF. CDR3 nucleotides: TGTGCCAGCAGCTTAAGCAGGGGGGAGTCACCCCTCCACTTT. The full variable domain, in which reference TRBV7-2 and TRBJ1-6 provide the parts outside the CDR3, is GAGVSQSPSNKVTEKGKDVELRCDPISGHTALYWYRQSLGQGLEFLIYFQGNSAPDKSGLPSDRFSAERTGGSVSTLTIQRTQQEDSAVYLCASSLSRGESPLHFGNGTRLTVT.

The rearrangement uses TRBV29-1 and TRBJ2-3; possibly TRBD2 for D (6 bases). Germline V gene sequence: CDR1 SQVTM, CDR2 ANQGSEA. The V and J ends lost 4 bases and 2 bases respectively, with 10 bases between them. The CDR3 is made up of 13 amino acids. CDR3 region: CSVVAGYTDTQYF. The DNA of the CDR3 is TGCAGCGTTGTCGCGGGATACACAGATACGCAGTATTTT.

J is TRBJ1-4 and V is TRBV5-1, with TRBD1 matching over 7 bases. Trimming cost V 0 bases and J 7 bases; bases outside gene matches: 6. The CDR3 runs 15 residues. CDR1 and CDR2 (germline): SGHRS, YFSETQ. CDR3 sequence: CASSLGDSGGEKLFF. The DNA for the CDR3 is TGCGCCAGCAGCTTGGGGGACAGTGGAGGTGAAAAACTGTTTTTT.

The rearrangement joins TRBV6-5 to TRBJ2-2, with D unclear. CDR3 length equals 16 residues. Germline loops: CDR1 MNHEY, CDR2 SVGAGI. Trimming stripped 2 bases from V and 4 bases from J, with 14 bases between. The CDR3: CASSYRPTEPTGELFF. The CDR3 DNA reads as TGTGCCAGCAGTTACAGACCGACTGAACCCACCGGGGAGCTGTTTTTT.

This clone has a handful of counts. V is TRBV28 and J is TRBJ2-1; D ambiguous. The CDR3 has 13 residues. CDR1 MDHEN and CDR2 SYDVKM come from the germline V gene. V was pared by 3 bases and J by 13 bases, with 16 bases between. CDR3: CASSLTNRMGQFF. The CDR3 region has the DNA TGTGCCAGCAGTTTGACAAATCGGATGGGCCAGTTCTTC.

This CDR3 is CASTLGQGWGYTF. CDR3 nucleotides: TGTGCCAGCACCCTTGGGCAGGGCTGGGGCTACACCTTC. The V gene is TRBV5-6, the J gene TRBJ1-2; D possibly corresponds to TRBD1 (5 bases). The CDR3 runs to 13 residues. The V gene lost 6 bases and the J gene lost 8 bases, with 17 bases spanning the gap. Germline V gene data show CDR1 as SGHDT and CDR2 as YYEEEE.

The genes are TRBV12-5 and TRBJ1-3; 7 nucleotides align to TRBD1. Germline V gene lookup returns CDR1 LGHNT and CDR2 FRNRAP. The V and J ends lost 0 bases and 6 bases, in that order; junction bases with no gene match: 8. The CDR3 is made up of 16 amino acids. CDR3 loop: CASGLVRFGQANTIYF. CDR3 nucleotides: TGTGCTAGTGGTTTGGTACGATTTGGACAGGCAAACACCATATATTTT.

This clone showed up just once. This chain uses TRBV7-2 with TRBJ1-1; 11 nucleotides align to TRBD1. The germline V gene has CDR1 SGHTA and CDR2 FQGNSA. Unmatched junction bases numbered 14, after V lost 4 bases and J lost 10 bases. This CDR3 comprises 16 residues. CDR3 bases: TGTGCCAGCAGCTCAGCTCCAGGACAGGGGGCGGGTCGAGCTTTCTTT. Protein product: CASSSAPGQGAGRAFF. Filled out from reference TRBV7-2 and TRBJ1-1, the complete variable domain reads GAGVSQSPSNKVTEKGKDVELRCDPISGHTALYWYRQSLGQGLEFLIYFQGNSAPDKSGLPSDRFSAERTGGSVSTLTIQRTQQEDSAVYLCASSSAPGQGAGRAFFGQGTRLTVV.

J is TRBJ1-4 and V is TRBV28, with 8 bases identical to TRBD1. This CDR3 is 15 amino acids long. V trimming: 5 bases; J trimming: 8 bases; junction bases outside the gene matches: 10. Germline-derived CDR1 and CDR2 are MDHEN and SYDVKM. The CDR3 DNA reads TGTGCCAGCAGTCCCCCGACAGGGGAAAGAGAAAAACTGTTTTTT. Translated: CASSPPTGEREKLFF.

The chain joins TRBV5-4 to TRBJ1-1; 7 nucleotides match TRBD1. J gave up 0 bases and V 0 bases, and 8 bases lay outside the gene matches. The CDR3 has 17 residues. Germline values: CDR1 SGHNT, CDR2 YYREEE (reference sequence). Written as DNA, the CDR3 is TGTGCCAGCAGCTTGGTGACAGGGATGTCATTGAACACTGAAGCTTTCTTT. This codes for CASSLVTGMSLNTEAFF.

The V gene is TRBV7-9, the J gene TRBJ2-1; TRBD2 aligns across 11 bases. The junction had 4 bases not matched to a gene; V was cut back by 5 bases and J by 10 bases. Germline V gives CDR1 SEHNR, CDR2 FQNEAQ (reference sequence). The CDR3 is made up of 13 amino acids. CDR3 in amino acids: CASSRRLAGEQFF. The CDR3 DNA reads as TGTGCCAGCAGCCGCCGACTAGCGGGGGAGCAGTTCTTC. Combining the CDR3 with reference TRBV7-9 and TRBJ2-1 gives the whole variable domain DTGVSQNPRHKITKRGQNVTFRCDPISEHNRLYWYRQTLGQGPEFLTYFQNEAQLEKSRLLSDRFSAERPKGSFSTLEIQRTEQGDSAMYLCASSRRLAGEQFFGPGTRLTVL.

The chain links TRBV2 to TRBJ2-1; TRBD2 aligns across 10 bases. The CDR3 length is 13 residues. Germline-derived CDR1 and CDR2 are SNHLY and FYNNEI. Trimming at V came to 9 bases and at J to 13 bases, leaving 12 bases not matched to a gene. The CDR3 DNA is TGTGCCAGTCTGGACGATAGCGGGGGGCCACAGTTCTTC. Translating gives CASLDDSGGPQFF.

The V gene is TRBV18, the J gene TRBJ1-4; tentatively, D is TRBD1 (5 bases). V lost 2 bases to trimming and J lost 8 bases, with 15 bases between them. This CDR3 comprises 15 residues. Germline loops: CDR1 KGHSH, CDR2 LQKENI. CDR3 region: CASSPTDQGGEKLFF. CDR3 in DNA: TGTGCCAGCTCACCAACGGACCAGGGAGGAGAAAAACTGTTTTTT.

V usage is TRBV4-2 and J usage is TRBJ1-1; D possibly corresponds to TRBD1 (5 bases). This CDR3 spans 13 amino acids. Germline V lookup: CDR1 LGHNA, CDR2 YNFKEQ. The V gene lost 4 bases and the J gene lost 8 bases, with 14 bases spanning the gap. CDR3 loop: CASSLEGGTEAFF. Written as DNA, the CDR3 is TGTGCCAGCAGCCTCGAGGGAGGGACCGAAGCTTTCTTT.

This clone was found a few times. V is TRBV30 and J is TRBJ2-5; D ambiguous. Germline CDR1 is GTSNPN and CDR2 is SVGIG (reference sequence). V was clipped by 0 bases and J by 1 base, with 12 bases between them. This CDR3 is 15 amino acids long. The chain's CDR3 is CAWSVPRGAQETQYF. The CDR3 nucleotides read TGTGCCTGGAGTGTACCCAGAGGAGCCCAAGAGACCCAGTACTTC. Complete variable domain (other parts from reference TRBV30 and TRBJ2-5): SQTIHQWPATLVQPVGSPLSLECTVEGTSNPNLYWYRQAAGRGLQLLFYSVGIGQISSEVPQNLSASRPQDRQFILSSKKLLLSDSGFYLCAWSVPRGAQETQYFGPGTRLLVL.

The rearrangement uses TRBV6-1 and TRBJ1-2; TRBD1 is a possible D gene (5 bases). Germline CDR1 and CDR2: MNHNS and SASEGT. CDR3 length: 14 amino acids. V was pared by 6 bases and J by 9 bases, with 20 bases between. The CDR3 loop is CASSPGPARKSYTF. DNA of the CDR3: TGTGCCAGCAGCCCAGGGCCCGCCCGGAAGAGCTACACCTTC.

The gene calls are TRBV10-3 and TRBJ1-2, with D possibly TRBD1 on 6 matching bases. Trimming shortened V by 9 bases and J by 4 bases, and 15 bases separated the two germline ends. Germline V gene lookup returns CDR1 ENHRY and CDR2 SYGVKD. CDR3 length equals 13 residues. Here the CDR3 reads CAISRGTSYGYTF. The CDR3 nucleotides read TGTGCCATAAGCCGAGGGACATCCTATGGCTACACCTTC.

This chain connects TRBV7-8 to TRBJ2-3; 9 bases align to TRBD1. In germline, CDR1 is SGHVS, CDR2 FQNEAQ. After removal of 4 bases from V and 4 bases from J, the junction contained 3 bases not matched to a gene. The CDR3 totals 14 residues. In DNA, the CDR3 is TGTGCCAGCAGCTCCGACAGGGGGTCAGATACGCAGTATTTT. Translation: CASSSDRGSDTQYF. The variable domain in full, completed from reference TRBV7-8 and TRBJ2-3, reads GAGVSQSPRYKVAKRGQDVALRCDPISGHVSLFWYQQALGQGPEFLTYFQNEAQLDKSGLPSDRFFAERPEGSVSTLKIQRTQQEDSAVYLCASSSDRGSDTQYFGPGTRLTVL.

V usage is TRBV6-2 or TRBV6-3 and J usage is TRBJ1-5; 9 positions agree with TRBD1. The CDR3 length is 16 residues. Germline CDR1 and CDR2: MNHEY and SVGEGT. V shed 6 bases, J shed 5 bases, and the junction held 11 bases outside the gene matches. The CDR3 DNA follows: TGTGCCAGCAGCCCACTCCGCGACAGGGGGGATCAGCCCCAGCATTTT. It translates to CASSPLRDRGDQPQHF.

V and J are TRBV2 and TRBJ2-3; no definite D call. This CDR3 has 15 amino acids. In germline, CDR1 is SNHLY, CDR2 FYNNEI. Trimming took 6 bases from V and 1 from J, leaving 14 bases between them. CDR3 sequence reads: CASSGARGGTDTQYF. CDR3 bases: TGTGCCAGCAGCGGCGCACGCGGTGGCACAGATACGCAGTATTTT.

This chain joins TRBV24-1 and TRBJ2-3, with D perhaps TRBD2 (6 bases). V was shortened by 4 bases and J by 3 bases, with 19 bases between the two germline ends. The germline V gene has CDR1 KGHDR and CDR2 SFDVKD. The CDR3 length is 17 residues. CDR3: CATSEPRRGNGTDTQYF. The CDR3 DNA reads TGTGCCACCAGTGAGCCTAGGCGGGGAAACGGAACAGATACGCAGTATTTT.